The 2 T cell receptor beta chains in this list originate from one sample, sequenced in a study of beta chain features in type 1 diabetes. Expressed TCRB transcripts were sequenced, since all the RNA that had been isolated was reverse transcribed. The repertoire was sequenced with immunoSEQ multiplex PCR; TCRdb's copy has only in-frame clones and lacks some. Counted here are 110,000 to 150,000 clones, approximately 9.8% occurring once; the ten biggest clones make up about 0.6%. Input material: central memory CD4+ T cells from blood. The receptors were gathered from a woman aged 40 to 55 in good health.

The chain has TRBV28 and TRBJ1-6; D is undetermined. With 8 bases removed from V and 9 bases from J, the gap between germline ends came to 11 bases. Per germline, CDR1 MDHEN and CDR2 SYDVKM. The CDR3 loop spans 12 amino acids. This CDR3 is CASYGVLSPLHF. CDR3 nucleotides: TGTGCCAGCTACGGGGTCCTTTCACCCCTCCACTTT. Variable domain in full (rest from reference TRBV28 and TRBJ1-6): DVKVTQSSRYLVKRTGEKVFLECVQDMDHENMFWYRQDPGLGLRLIYFSYDVKMKEKGDIPEGYSVSREKKERFSLILESASTNQTSMYLCASYGVLSPLHFGNGTRLTVT.

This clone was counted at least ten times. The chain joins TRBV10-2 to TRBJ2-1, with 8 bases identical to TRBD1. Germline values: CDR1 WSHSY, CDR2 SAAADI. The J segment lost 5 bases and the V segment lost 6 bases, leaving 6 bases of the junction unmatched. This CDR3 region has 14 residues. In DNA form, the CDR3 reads TGCGCCAGCAGACCGGGACAGGCGAACAATGAGCAGTTCTTC. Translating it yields CASRPGQANNEQFF.